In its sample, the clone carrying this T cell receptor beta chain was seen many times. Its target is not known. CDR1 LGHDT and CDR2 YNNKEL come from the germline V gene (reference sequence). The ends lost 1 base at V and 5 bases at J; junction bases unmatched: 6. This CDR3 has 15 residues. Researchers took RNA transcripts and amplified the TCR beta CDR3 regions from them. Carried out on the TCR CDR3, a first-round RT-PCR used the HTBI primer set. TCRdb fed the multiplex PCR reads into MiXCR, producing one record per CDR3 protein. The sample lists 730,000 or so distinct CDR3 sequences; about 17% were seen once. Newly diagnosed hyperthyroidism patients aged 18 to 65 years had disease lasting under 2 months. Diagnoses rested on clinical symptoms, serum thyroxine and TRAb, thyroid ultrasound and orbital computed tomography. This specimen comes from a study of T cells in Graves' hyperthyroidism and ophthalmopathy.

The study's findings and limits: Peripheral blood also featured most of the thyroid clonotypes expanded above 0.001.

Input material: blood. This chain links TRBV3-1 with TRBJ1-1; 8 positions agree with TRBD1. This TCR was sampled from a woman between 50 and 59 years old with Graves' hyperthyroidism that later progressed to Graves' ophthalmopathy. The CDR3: CASSQGTGLGTEAFF. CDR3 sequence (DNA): TGTGCCAGCAGCCAAGGGACAGGGTTAGGGACTGAAGCTTTCTTT.